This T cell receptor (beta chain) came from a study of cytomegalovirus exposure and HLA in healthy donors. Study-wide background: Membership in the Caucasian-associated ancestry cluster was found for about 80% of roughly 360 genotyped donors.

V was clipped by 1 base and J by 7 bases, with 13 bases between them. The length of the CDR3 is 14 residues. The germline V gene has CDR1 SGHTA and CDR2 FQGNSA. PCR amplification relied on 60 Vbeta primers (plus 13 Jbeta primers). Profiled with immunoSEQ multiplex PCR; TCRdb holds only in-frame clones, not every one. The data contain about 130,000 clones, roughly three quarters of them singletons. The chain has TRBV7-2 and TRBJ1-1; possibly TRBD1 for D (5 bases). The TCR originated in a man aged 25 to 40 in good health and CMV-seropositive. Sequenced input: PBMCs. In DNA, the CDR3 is TGTGCCAGCAGCTTAGATGGCAGGGTGAGTGAAGCTTTCTTT. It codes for CASSLDGRVSEAFF.